What follows describes a single TCR beta chain. Its matching antigen is unknown. This may be a read error: a much more frequent sequence differs by one nucleotide. The germline gives CDR1 DFQATT, CDR2 SNEGSKA (reference sequence). V dropped 6 bases and J dropped 5; count of bases not matched to a gene: 8. This CDR3 contains 14 residues. This entry comes from a study of T cells in Graves' hyperthyroidism and ophthalmopathy. The wider study: Peripheral blood collection took place at initial diagnosis, before any treatment. Study-level points and caveats: Ophthalmopathy stood apart from stable hyperthyroidism in a 13 V-J model.

RNA transcripts provided the source from which TCR beta CDR3 regions were amplified. The study used the HTBI primer set for a first-round RT-PCR of the TCR CDR3. Each CDR3 protein gets one entry after TCRdb re-called the multiplex PCR reads with MiXCR. This table holds hundreds of thousands of distinct CDR3 sequences, 35% to 45% found once. Graves' hyperthyroidism without ophthalmopathy progression within 18 months was termed stable. Input material: blood. J is TRBJ1-5 and V is TRBV20-1; TRBD1 aligns across 9 bases. The sequence was obtained from a man aged 18 to 29 with Graves' hyperthyroidism. CDR3 nucleotides: TGCAGTGCCGCGACAGGGGGAAGCGATCAGCCCCAGCATTTT. This codes for CSAATGGSDQPQHF.